These T cell receptor beta chains were read from a single sample in a study of shared clonotypes between healthy human individuals. The table came from immunoSEQ multiplex PCR; TCRdb's copy has only in-frame clones and leaves some out. The repertoire holds over a million clones, roughly 96% seen once, with roughly 1.1% in the top ten. Input material: naive CD4+ T cells sorted from blood. The receptor set was obtained from a man in his thirties or forties in good health. CDR3s include the opening cysteine and the closing phenylalanine or tryptophan. Fields, in order: CDR3 protein, CDR3 DNA, V gene, D gene, J gene, clone size, CDR3 length. The D gene is left open where the match is weak. The size entry is marked missing in some rows and otherwise reads once, few, many or a size class.

CDR3: CASRLAGGLINEQFF
DNA: TGCGCCAGCAGGCTAGCGGGAGGGCTCATTAATGAGCAGTTCTTC
V: TRBV4-3
D: TRBD2
J: TRBJ2-1
size: NA
length: 15

CDR3: CASSVGGPREGYEQYF
DNA: TGTGCCAGCAGCGTAGGTGGGCCCCGCGAAGGCTACGAGCAGTACTTC
V: TRBV9
D: NA
J: TRBJ2-7
size: NA
length: 16

CDR3: CASKFRREAYLGELFF
DNA: TGCGCCAGCAAATTTAGGCGGGAGGCTTACCTCGGGGAGCTGTTTTTT
V: TRBV4-3
D: TRBD2
J: TRBJ2-2
size: NA
length: 16

CDR3: CATSRALTDTQYF
DNA: TGTGCCACCAGCAGAGCGTTAACAGATACGCAGTATTTT
V: TRBV15
D: NA
J: TRBJ2-3
size: NA
length: 13

CDR3: CASSLLGPSSYEQYF
DNA: TGTGCCAGCAGCCTACTAGGACCGAGCTCCTACGAGCAGTACTTC
V: TRBV5-6
D: NA
J: TRBJ2-7
size: NA
length: 15

CDR3: CASSLAFSGELFF
DNA: TGTGCCAGCAGCTTGGCATTCTCCGGGGAGCTGTTTTTT
V: TRBV7-6
D: NA
J: TRBJ2-2
size: NA
length: 13

CDR3: CASSELGGDGYTF
DNA: TGTGCCAGCAGTGAATTGGGGGGCGATGGCTACACCTTC
V: TRBV2
D: NA
J: TRBJ1-2
size: NA
length: 13

CDR3: CASSVGFGTEAFF
DNA: TGTGCCAGCAGCGTGGGTTTTGGCACTGAAGCTTTCTTT
V: TRBV11-2
D: NA
J: TRBJ1-1
size: NA
length: 13

CDR3: CASSEGQGASREQYF
DNA: TGTGCCAGCAGTGAAGGGCAGGGGGCATCCCGCGAGCAGTACTTC
V: TRBV2
D: TRBD1
J: TRBJ2-7
size: NA
length: 15

CDR3: CASGSDYGYTF
DNA: TGTGCCAGCGGGTCTGACTATGGCTACACCTTC
V: TRBV27
D: NA
J: TRBJ1-2
size: NA
length: 11

CDR3: CATSRAQLITDTQYF
DNA: TGTGCCACCAGCAGGGCACAGCTGATCACAGATACGCAGTATTTT
V: TRBV15
D: NA
J: TRBJ2-3
size: NA
length: 15

CDR3: CASTSQEDSRYF
DNA: TGTGCCAGCACCTCACAGGAGGACAGCCGCTACTTC
V: TRBV28
D: NA
J: TRBJ2-4
size: NA
length: 12

CDR3: CASSPSLNTEAFF
DNA: TGTGCCAGCAGCCCCTCGCTGAACACTGAAGCTTTCTTT
V: TRBV28
D: NA
J: TRBJ1-1
size: NA
length: 13

CDR3: CASSLVQGHSYEQYF
DNA: TGCGCCAGCAGCTTGGTTCAGGGCCACTCCTACGAGCAGTACTTC
V: TRBV5-1
D: NA
J: TRBJ2-7
size: NA
length: 15

CDR3: CASSPTGANVLTF
DNA: TGTGCCAGCAGTCCCACTGGGGCCAACGTCCTGACTTTC
V: TRBV6-6
D: NA
J: TRBJ2-6
size: NA
length: 13

CDR3: CASSYSGLTDTQYF
DNA: TGTGCCAGCAGTTATTCCGGGCTCACAGATACGCAGTATTTT
V: TRBV6-5
D: NA
J: TRBJ2-3
size: NA
length: 14

CDR3: CASSVRSRGFGNYGYTF
DNA: TGTGCCAGCAGCGTTCGGAGCAGGGGGTTTGGTAACTATGGCTACACCTTC
V: TRBV9
D: TRBD1
J: TRBJ1-2
size: once
length: 17

CDR3: CASRGQGFSGNTIYF
DNA: TGTGCCAGCAGGGGCCAGGGATTCTCTGGAAACACCATATATTTT
V: TRBV7-9
D: NA
J: TRBJ1-3
size: NA
length: 15

CDR3: CASSDLAWETQYF
DNA: TGTGCCAGCAGCGATTTGGCCTGGGAGACCCAGTACTTC
V: TRBV7-9
D: NA
J: TRBJ2-5
size: NA
length: 13

CDR3: CAMPGGTGNTIYF
DNA: TGTGCCATGCCGGGGGGGACAGGAAACACCATATATTTT
V: TRBV9
D: NA
J: TRBJ1-3
size: NA
length: 13

CDR3: CAIRSRGTYEQYF
DNA: TGTGCCATCAGGTCTAGGGGTACCTACGAGCAGTACTTC
V: TRBV10-3
D: NA
J: TRBJ2-7
size: NA
length: 13

CDR3: CASSPSDRGSYEQYF
DNA: TGTGCCAGCAGTCCCTCGGACAGGGGCTCCTACGAGCAGTACTTC
V: TRBV28
D: TRBD1
J: TRBJ2-7
size: NA
length: 15

CDR3: CASSLGLDRSTDTQYF
DNA: TGTGCCAGCAGCTTAGGCCTGGACAGGAGCACAGATACGCAGTATTTT
V: TRBV11-2
D: TRBD1
J: TRBJ2-3
size: NA
length: 16

CDR3: CASIRDRQETQYF
DNA: TGTGCCAGCATCCGGGACAGGCAAGAGACCCAGTACTTC
V: TRBV2
D: TRBD1
J: TRBJ2-5
size: NA
length: 13

CDR3: CASSLGRAPSTDTQYF
DNA: TGCGCCAGCAGCTTGGGAAGGGCCCCTAGCACAGATACGCAGTATTTT
V: TRBV5-1
D: NA
J: TRBJ2-3
size: NA
length: 16

CDR3: CASMGRAKETQYF
DNA: TGTGCCAGCATGGGGAGGGCAAAGGAGACCCAGTACTTC
V: TRBV2
D: TRBD2
J: TRBJ2-5
size: NA
length: 13

CDR3: CASSLGKLAGVPLEQYF
DNA: TGTGCCAGCAGCTTGGGTAAACTAGCGGGAGTACCACTCGAGCAGTACTTC
V: TRBV5-4
D: TRBD2
J: TRBJ2-7
size: NA
length: 17

CDR3: CASSSPTSGATNEQFF
DNA: TGTGCCAGCAGCTCCCCGACTAGCGGAGCTACCAATGAGCAGTTCTTC
V: TRBV7-3
D: TRBD2
J: TRBJ2-1
size: NA
length: 16

CDR3: CASSDRTGSTEAFF
DNA: TGTGCCAGCAGCGACCGGACAGGGAGCACTGAAGCTTTCTTT
V: TRBV7-9
D: TRBD1
J: TRBJ1-1
size: NA
length: 14

CDR3: CASSLAGGRASYNEQFF
DNA: TGTGCCAGCAGCTTGGCCGGCGGGAGGGCGTCCTACAATGAGCAGTTCTTC
V: TRBV5-6
D: TRBD2
J: TRBJ2-1
size: NA
length: 17

CDR3: CASSIVMGNTGELFF
DNA: TGTGCCAGTAGTATAGTTATGGGCAACACCGGGGAGCTGTTTTTT
V: TRBV19
D: NA
J: TRBJ2-2
size: once
length: 15

CDR3: CASSLSGGEGYTF
DNA: TGTGCCAGCAGTTTGTCAGGGGGCGAAGGCTACACCTTC
V: TRBV28
D: TRBD1
J: TRBJ1-2
size: NA
length: 13

CDR3: CAISVATTYEQYF
DNA: TGTGCCATTAGTGTGGCAACTACCTACGAGCAGTACTTC
V: TRBV10-3
D: NA
J: TRBJ2-7
size: NA
length: 13

CDR3: CASNPGTPKKSSYEQYF
DNA: TGCGCCAGCAACCCCGGGACACCTAAAAAATCTTCCTACGAGCAGTACTTC
V: TRBV5-1
D: NA
J: TRBJ2-7
size: NA
length: 17

CDR3: CASSESAGYDEQFF
DNA: TGTGCCAGCAGTGAAAGCGCGGGGTATGATGAGCAGTTCTTC
V: TRBV6-1
D: NA
J: TRBJ2-1
size: NA
length: 14

CDR3: CASSFSPAGTLSYEQYF
DNA: TGTGCCAGCAGCTTCTCCCCAGCCGGGACACTCTCCTACGAGCAGTACTTC
V: TRBV7-2
D: NA
J: TRBJ2-7
size: NA
length: 17

CDR3: CAWSWVGPSGNTIYF
DNA: TGTGCCTGGAGTTGGGTAGGCCCCTCTGGAAACACCATATATTTT
V: TRBV30
D: NA
J: TRBJ1-3
size: NA
length: 15

CDR3: CASSQDTAGSSYNEQFF
DNA: TGCGCCAGCAGCCAAGATACGGCGGGGAGCTCCTACAATGAGCAGTTCTTC
V: TRBV4-3
D: NA
J: TRBJ2-1
size: NA
length: 17

CDR3: CASSSSWAQPQHF
DNA: TGTGCCAGCAGCTCCTCCTGGGCTCAGCCCCAGCATTTT
V: TRBV28
D: NA
J: TRBJ1-5
size: once
length: 13

CDR3: CASSPQMLAGGSYNEQFF
DNA: TGTGCCAGCAGCCCCCAGATGCTAGCGGGGGGCTCCTACAATGAGCAGTTCTTC
V: TRBV11-2
D: TRBD2
J: TRBJ2-1
size: NA
length: 18

CDR3: CASSLGGDQPQHF
DNA: TGTGCCAGCAGCCTGGGGGGTGATCAGCCCCAGCATTTT
V: TRBV2
D: NA
J: TRBJ1-5
size: NA
length: 13

CDR3: CASSLFFTLGNTGELFF
DNA: TGTGCCAGCAGTTTATTCTTCACGTTGGGGAACACCGGGGAGCTGTTTTTT
V: TRBV27
D: NA
J: TRBJ2-2
size: NA
length: 17

CDR3: CSDRAAGGNEQFF
DNA: TGCAGCGACCGGGCCGCAGGAGGTAATGAGCAGTTCTTC
V: TRBV29-1
D: NA
J: TRBJ2-1
size: NA
length: 13

CDR3: CASSHHRGWGGEEKLFF
DNA: TGTGCCAGCAGCCATCACAGGGGCTGGGGTGGAGAGGAAAAACTGTTTTTT
V: TRBV7-9
D: TRBD1
J: TRBJ1-4
size: NA
length: 17

CDR3: CASSQESGLLNGYTF
DNA: TGCGCCAGCAGCCAAGAATCGGGGCTGTTGAATGGCTACACCTTC
V: TRBV4-3
D: NA
J: TRBJ1-2
size: NA
length: 15